The source of this T cell receptor beta chain is a study of blood T cell repertoires in COVID-19. With 2 bases removed from V and 3 bases from J, the gap between germline ends came to 12 bases. The germline gives CDR1 SGHNT, CDR2 YENEEA. The CDR3 contains 15 residues. Clones were sequenced by immunoSEQ multiplex PCR, and TCRdb holds only the in-frame ones, with some missing. The sample contains 250,000 to 350,000 clones, about 88% of which appear only once. Input material: PBMCs or T cells enriched from blood (not recorded which). The chain employs TRBV11-3 and TRBJ2-3, with D maybe TRBD2 (6 bases). The TCR comes from a man aged 55 to 69 who had recovered from COVID-19. The CDR3 nucleotides read TGTGCCAGCAGCTTATGGGCGGGGTTAACAGATACGCAGTATTTT. Translation gives CASSLWAGLTDTQYF.